At least ten counts were recorded for the clone carrying this T cell receptor beta chain. Its antigen is still unknown. It was through 5'RACE template switching that TCR cDNA was made, with a universal primer site and UMIs added. A single record per CDR3 protein comes from TCRdb applying MiXCR to the 5' RACE reads. The sample contains about 170,000 distinct CDR3 sequences, about 6% of which appear only once. The entry originates in a study of T cells after yellow fever vaccination. Study findings and constraints: Post-booster reappearance was seen for most primary-vaccination clones (around 96% CD4, around 88% CD8).

The receptor was isolated from a man younger than 35 who received the YFV17D yellow fever vaccine. The specimen comprised CD4+ T cells sorted from PBMCs, sampled on the day of the first yellow fever vaccination.

In DNA form, the CDR3 reads TGTGCCAGCAGCCCCCCACAGGGTATGGACACTGAAGCTTTCTTT. Its protein product is CASSPPQGMDTEAFF. V usage is TRBV7-9 and J usage is TRBJ1-1; D might be TRBD1 (6 bases). In germline, CDR1 is SEHNR, CDR2 FQNEAQ (reference sequence). The length of the CDR3 is 15 residues. V lost 5 bases and J lost 3, with 16 bases in between.